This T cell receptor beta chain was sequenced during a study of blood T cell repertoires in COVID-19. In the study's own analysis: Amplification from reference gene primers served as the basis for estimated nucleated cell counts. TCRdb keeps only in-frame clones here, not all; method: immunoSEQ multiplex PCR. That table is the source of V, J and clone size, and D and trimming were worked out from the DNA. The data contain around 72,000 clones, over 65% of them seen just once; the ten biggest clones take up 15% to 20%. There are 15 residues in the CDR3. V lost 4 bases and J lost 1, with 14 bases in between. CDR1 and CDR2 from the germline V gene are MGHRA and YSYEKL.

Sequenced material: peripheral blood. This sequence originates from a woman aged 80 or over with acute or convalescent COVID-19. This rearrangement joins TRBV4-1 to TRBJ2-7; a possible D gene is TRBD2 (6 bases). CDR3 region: CASSRLPGESYEQYF. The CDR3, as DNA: TGCGCCAGCAGCCGACTGCCGGGGGAATCCTACGAGCAGTACTTC.